The present TCR beta chain was sequenced within a study of T cells of healthy individuals. TCRdb fed the 5' RACE reads into MiXCR, producing one record per CDR3 protein. The sample lists more than 60,000 distinct CDR3 sequences, about a sixth seen once, with around 4.6% in the top ten. V dropped 7 bases and J dropped 2; count of bases not matched to a gene: 10. CDR3 size: 16 residues. Per the germline V gene, CDR1 is MDHEN and CDR2 is SYDVKM. This clonotype was observed a few times. This TCR was sampled from a human donor in good health. The chain uses TRBV28 and TRBJ2-2; 7 nucleotides agree with TRBD1. CDR3 in DNA: TGTGCCAGCACCCAGATGGGACAGATTAACACCGGGGAGCTGTTTTTT. Amino acids: CASTQMGQINTGELFF. Based on the CDR3 plus reference TRBV28 and TRBJ2-2, the full variable domain is DVKVTQSSRYLVKRTGEKVFLECVQDMDHENMFWYRQDPGLGLRLIYFSYDVKMKEKGDIPEGYSVSREKKERFSLILESASTNQTSMYLCASTQMGQINTGELFFGEGSRLTVL.